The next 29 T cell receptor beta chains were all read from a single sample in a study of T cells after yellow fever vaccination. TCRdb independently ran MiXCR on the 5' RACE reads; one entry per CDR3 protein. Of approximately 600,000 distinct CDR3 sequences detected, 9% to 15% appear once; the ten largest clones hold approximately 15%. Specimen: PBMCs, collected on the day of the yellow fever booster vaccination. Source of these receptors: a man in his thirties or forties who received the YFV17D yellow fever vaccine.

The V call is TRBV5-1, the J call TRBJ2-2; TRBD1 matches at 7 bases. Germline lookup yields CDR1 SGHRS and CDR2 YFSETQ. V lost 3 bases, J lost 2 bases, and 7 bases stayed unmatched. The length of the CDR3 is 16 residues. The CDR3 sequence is CASSSGGGSNTGELFF. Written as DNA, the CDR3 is TGCGCCAGCAGCTCAGGGGGTGGCAGCAACACCGGGGAGCTGTTTTTT.

CDR3 sequence: CASTTRGGVNQPQHF. In nucleotides, the CDR3 is TGTGCCAGCACCACAAGGGGGGGGGTCAATCAGCCCCAGCATTTT. The chain employs TRBV12-3 or TRBV12-4 and TRBJ1-5; maybe TRBD1 (6 bases). V was trimmed by 7 bases and J by 3 bases, leaving 16 bases between them. This CDR3 is 15 amino acids long.

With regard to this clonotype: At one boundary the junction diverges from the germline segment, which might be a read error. The CDR3 DNA follows: TGCTGTGCTAGAGATTTCAGCCTAGCGGGAGGGTTTGAGCAGTTCTTC. Its translation: CCARDFSLAGGFEQFF. V usage is TRBV20-1 and J usage is TRBJ2-1; TRBD2 agrees at 12 bases. The CDR3 length is 16 residues. In germline, CDR1 is DFQATT, CDR2 SNEGSKA (reference sequence).

CDR3 coding DNA: TGCAGTGCTAGAGTTACGGGAGGGTGGGGCACAGATACGCAGTATTTT. Protein sequence: CSARVTGGWGTDTQYF. The genes are TRBV20-1 and TRBJ2-3; 8 bases fit TRBD2. This CDR3 is 16 amino acids long. V trimming: 1 base; J trimming: 1 base; junction bases outside the gene matches: 7. CDR1 and CDR2 (germline): DFQATT, SNEGSKA (reference sequence).

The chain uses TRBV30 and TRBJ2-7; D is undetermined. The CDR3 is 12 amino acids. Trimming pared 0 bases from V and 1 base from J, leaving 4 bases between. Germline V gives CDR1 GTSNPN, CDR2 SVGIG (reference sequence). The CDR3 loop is CAWSVQSYEQYF. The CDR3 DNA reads TGTGCCTGGAGTGTTCAGTCCTACGAGCAGTACTTC.

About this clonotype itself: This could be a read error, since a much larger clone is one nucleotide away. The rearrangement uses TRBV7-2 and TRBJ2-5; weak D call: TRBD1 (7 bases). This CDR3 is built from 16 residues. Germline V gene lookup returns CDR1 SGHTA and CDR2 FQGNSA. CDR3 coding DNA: TGTGCCAGCAGCTTAGGACAGGGAGGATTTGGAGAGACCCATTACTTC. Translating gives CASSLGQGGFGETHYF.

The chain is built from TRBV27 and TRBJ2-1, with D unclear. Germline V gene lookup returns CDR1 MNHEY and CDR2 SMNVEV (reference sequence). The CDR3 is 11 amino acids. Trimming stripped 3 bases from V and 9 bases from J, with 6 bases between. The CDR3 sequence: CASSFSTEQFF. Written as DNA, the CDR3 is TGTGCCAGCAGTTTTAGTACTGAGCAGTTCTTC.

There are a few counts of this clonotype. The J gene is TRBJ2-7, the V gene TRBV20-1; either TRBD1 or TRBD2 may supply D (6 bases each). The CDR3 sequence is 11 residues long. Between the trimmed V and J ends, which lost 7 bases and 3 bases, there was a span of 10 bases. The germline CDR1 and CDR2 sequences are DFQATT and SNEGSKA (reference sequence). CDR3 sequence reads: CSGKGGYEQYF. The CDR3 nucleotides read TGCAGTGGAAAGGGGGGCTACGAGCAGTACTTC.

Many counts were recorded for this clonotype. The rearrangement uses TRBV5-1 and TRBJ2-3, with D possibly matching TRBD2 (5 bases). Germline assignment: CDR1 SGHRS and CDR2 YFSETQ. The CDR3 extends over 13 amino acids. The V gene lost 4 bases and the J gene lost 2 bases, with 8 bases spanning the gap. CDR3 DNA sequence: TGCGCCAGCAGCGGGGAGCCCACAGATACGCAGTATTTT. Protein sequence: CASSGEPTDTQYF.

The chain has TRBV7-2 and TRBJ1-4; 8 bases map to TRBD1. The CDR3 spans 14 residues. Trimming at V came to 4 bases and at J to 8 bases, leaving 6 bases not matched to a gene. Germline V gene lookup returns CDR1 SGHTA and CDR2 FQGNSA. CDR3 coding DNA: TGTGCCAGCAGCTACGACAGGGGCGGAGAAAAACTGTTTTTT. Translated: CASSYDRGGEKLFF.

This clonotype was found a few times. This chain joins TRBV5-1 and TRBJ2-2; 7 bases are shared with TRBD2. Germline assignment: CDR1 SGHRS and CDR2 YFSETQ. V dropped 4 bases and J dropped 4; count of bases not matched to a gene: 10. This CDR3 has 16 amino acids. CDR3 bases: TGCGCCAGCAGCGCTACCACTAGCGCGAGCACCGGGGAGCTGTTTTTT. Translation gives CASSATTSASTGELFF.

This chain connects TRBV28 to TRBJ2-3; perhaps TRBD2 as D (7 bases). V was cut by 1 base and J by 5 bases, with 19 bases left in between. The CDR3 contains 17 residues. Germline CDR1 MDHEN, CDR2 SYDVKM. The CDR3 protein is CASSLFLLAGEGDTQYF. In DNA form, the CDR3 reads TGTGCCAGCAGTTTATTTCTCCTAGCAGGGGAGGGAGATACGCAGTATTTT.

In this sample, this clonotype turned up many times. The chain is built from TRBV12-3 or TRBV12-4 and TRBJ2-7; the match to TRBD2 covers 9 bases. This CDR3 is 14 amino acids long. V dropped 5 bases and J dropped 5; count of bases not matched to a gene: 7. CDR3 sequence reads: CASSPSAGGNEQYF. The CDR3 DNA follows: TGTGCCAGCAGTCCTTCCGCGGGAGGGAACGAGCAGTACTTC.

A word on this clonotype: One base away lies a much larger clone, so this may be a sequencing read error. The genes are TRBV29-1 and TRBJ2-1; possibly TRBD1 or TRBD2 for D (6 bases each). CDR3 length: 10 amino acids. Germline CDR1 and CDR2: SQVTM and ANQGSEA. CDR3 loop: CKIGGHEQFF. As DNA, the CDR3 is TGCAAGATCGGGGGCCATGAGCAGTTCTTC.

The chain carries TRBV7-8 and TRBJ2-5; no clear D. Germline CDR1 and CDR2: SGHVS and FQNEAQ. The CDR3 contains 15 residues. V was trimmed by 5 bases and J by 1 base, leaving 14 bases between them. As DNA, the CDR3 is TGTGCCAGCAGCACCAGCCCGATAGTCCAAGAGACCCAGTACTTC. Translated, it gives CASSTSPIVQETQYF.

The CDR3 region is CASSTGRYYGYTF. The DNA of the CDR3 is TGTGCCAGTAGTACCGGCAGGTACTATGGCTACACCTTC. This rearrangement joins TRBV19 to TRBJ1-2; D gene ambiguous. CDR1 LNHDA and CDR2 SQIVND come from the germline V gene (reference sequence). V dropped 4 bases and J dropped 3 bases, with 9 bases sitting between them. This CDR3 region has 13 residues. Supplemented by reference TRBV19 and TRBJ1-2, the full variable domain reads DGGITQSPKYLFRKEGQNVTLSCEQNLNHDAMYWYRQDPGQGLRLIYYSQIVNDFQKGDIAEGYSVSREKKESFPLTVTSAQKNPTAFYLCASSTGRYYGYTFGSGTRLTVV.

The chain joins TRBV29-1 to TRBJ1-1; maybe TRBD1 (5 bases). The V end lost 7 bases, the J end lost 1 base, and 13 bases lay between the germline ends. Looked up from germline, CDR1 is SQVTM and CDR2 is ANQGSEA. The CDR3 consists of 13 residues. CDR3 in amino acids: CSGREGTNTEAFF. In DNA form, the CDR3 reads TGCAGCGGCAGGGAGGGCACGAACACTGAAGCTTTCTTT.

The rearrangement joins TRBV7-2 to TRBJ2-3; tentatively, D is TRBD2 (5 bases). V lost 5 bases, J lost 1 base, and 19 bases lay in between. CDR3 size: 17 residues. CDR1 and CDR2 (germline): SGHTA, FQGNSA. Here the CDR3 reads CASSRSLGSARTDTQYF. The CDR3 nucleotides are TGTGCCAGCAGCCGGTCCCTGGGTAGCGCTCGCACAGATACGCAGTATTTT.

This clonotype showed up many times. This CDR3 is CASSLGGRNTGELFF. CDR3 nucleotide sequence: TGCGCCAGCAGCTTGGGGGGACGCAACACCGGGGAGCTGTTTTTT. The gene calls are TRBV5-1 and TRBJ2-2; D may match TRBD1 or TRBD2 (5 bases each). The CDR3 consists of 15 residues. Germline-derived CDR1 and CDR2 are SGHRS and YFSETQ. The V and J ends lost 0 bases and 2 bases respectively, with 8 bases between them.

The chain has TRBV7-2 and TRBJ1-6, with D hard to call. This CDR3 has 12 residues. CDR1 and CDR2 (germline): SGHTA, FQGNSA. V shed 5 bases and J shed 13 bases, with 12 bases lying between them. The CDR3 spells CASSADHPPLHF. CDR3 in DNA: TGTGCCAGCAGCGCAGACCACCCGCCCCTCCACTTT.

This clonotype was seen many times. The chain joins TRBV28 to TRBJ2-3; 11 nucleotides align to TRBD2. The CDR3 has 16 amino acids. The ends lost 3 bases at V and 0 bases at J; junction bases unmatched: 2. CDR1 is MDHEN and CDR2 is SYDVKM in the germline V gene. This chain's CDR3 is CASSLRTSGSTDTQYF. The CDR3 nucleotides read TGTGCCAGCAGTTTGAGGACTAGCGGGAGCACAGATACGCAGTATTTT.

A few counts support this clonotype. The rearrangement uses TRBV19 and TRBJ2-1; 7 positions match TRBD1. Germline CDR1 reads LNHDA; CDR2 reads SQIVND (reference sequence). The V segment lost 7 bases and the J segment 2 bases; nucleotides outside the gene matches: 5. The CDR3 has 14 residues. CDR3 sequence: CASTPTGPYNEQFF. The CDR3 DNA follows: TGTGCCAGTACCCCGACAGGGCCCTACAATGAGCAGTTCTTC.

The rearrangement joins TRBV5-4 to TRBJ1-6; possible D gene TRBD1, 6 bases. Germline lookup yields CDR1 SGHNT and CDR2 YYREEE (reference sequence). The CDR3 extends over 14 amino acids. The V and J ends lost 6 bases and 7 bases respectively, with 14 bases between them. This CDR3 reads CASKRGGANSPLHF. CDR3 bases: TGTGCCAGCAAGAGGGGGGGGGCCAATTCACCCCTCCACTTT. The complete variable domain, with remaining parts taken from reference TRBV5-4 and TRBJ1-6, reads ETGVTQSPTHLIKTRGQQVTLRCSSQSGHNTVSWYQQALGQGPQFIFQYYREEENGRGNFPPRFSGLQFPNYSSELNVNALELDDSALYLCASKRGGANSPLHFGNGTRLTVT.

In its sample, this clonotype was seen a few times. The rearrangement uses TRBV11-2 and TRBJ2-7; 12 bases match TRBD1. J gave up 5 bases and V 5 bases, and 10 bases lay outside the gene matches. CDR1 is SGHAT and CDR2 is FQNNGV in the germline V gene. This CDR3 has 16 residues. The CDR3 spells CASSPFKGQGAHEQYF. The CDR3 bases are TGTGCCAGCAGCCCCTTTAAGGGACAGGGGGCACACGAGCAGTACTTC.

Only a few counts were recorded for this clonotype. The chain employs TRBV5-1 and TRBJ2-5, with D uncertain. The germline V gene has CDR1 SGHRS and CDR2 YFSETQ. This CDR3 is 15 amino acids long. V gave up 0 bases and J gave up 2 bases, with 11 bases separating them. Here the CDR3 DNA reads TGCGCCAGCAGCTTGGATTCGGGCCTGCAAGAGACCCAGTACTTC. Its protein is CASSLDSGLQETQYF.

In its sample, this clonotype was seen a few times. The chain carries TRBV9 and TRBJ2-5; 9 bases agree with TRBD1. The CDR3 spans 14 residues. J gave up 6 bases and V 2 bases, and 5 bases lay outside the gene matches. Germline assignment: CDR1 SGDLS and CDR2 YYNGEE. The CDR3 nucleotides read TGTGCCAGCAGCGTTGGGACAGGGTGGCAGACCCAGTACTTC. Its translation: CASSVGTGWQTQYF.

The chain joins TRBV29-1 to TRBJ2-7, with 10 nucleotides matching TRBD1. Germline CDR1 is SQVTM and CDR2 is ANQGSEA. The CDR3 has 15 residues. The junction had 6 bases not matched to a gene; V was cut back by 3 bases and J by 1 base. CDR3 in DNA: TGCAGCGTTGATCGACGGGACAGGGGATCCTACGAGCAGTACTTC. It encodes CSVDRRDRGSYEQYF.

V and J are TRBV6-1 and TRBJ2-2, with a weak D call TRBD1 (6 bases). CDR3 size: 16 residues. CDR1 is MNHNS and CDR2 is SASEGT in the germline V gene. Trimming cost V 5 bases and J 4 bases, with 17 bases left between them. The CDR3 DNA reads TGTGCCAGCAGTCCCCTAGGGGGTTCCGGCACCGGGGAGCTGTTTTTT. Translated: CASSPLGGSGTGELFF.

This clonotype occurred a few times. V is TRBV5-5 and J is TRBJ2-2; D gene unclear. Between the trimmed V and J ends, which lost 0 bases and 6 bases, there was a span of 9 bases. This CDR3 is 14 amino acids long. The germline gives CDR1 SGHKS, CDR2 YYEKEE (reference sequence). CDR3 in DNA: TGTGCCAGCAGCTTGGGACTGCCGGCCGGGGAGCTGTTTTTT. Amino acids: CASSLGLPAGELFF.